This T cell receptor (beta chain) comes out of a study of post-analysis software for immune sequencing data. Study summary: Some patients lacked subtype; others had relapsing-remitting, secondary progressive or progressive-relapsing disease. Notes on the study in general: Pronounced co-clustering by F measure was evident among identically batched samples. Multiple sclerosis patients had significantly lower normalized Chao1 diversity than controls. Five or six TRBV segments were significantly more frequent in patients than in controls. TRBV5-6, TRBV5-1 and TRBV20-1 were among these segments.

The table lists this clonotype with many counts. Its antigen is not known. V was trimmed by 5 bases and J by 2 bases, leaving 14 bases between them. The CDR3 consists of 15 residues. Germline V lookup: CDR1 SGHAT, CDR2 FQNNGV. Prepared TCR beta cDNA libraries contained unique molecular identifiers. T cells numbering about 0.85 to 10 million yielded cDNA molecules that totaled some 500,000. TCRdb redid the calling of the PCR reads with MiXCR, one entry per CDR3 protein. The sample lists around 190,000 distinct CDR3 sequences; approximately 28% were seen once. The sample taken for sequencing was blood. The clonotype was recovered from a girl aged 2-17 years with multiple sclerosis. V and J are TRBV11-2 and TRBJ2-3; D unclear. Written as DNA, the CDR3 is TGTGCCAGCAGCCCTCCCTCGACTTACACAGATACGCAGTATTTT. It encodes CASSPPSTYTDTQYF.